One sample yielded the 21 T cell receptor beta chains listed below, sequenced in a study of cytomegalovirus exposure and HLA in healthy donors. PCR employed 60 Vbeta and 13 Jbeta primers. TCRdb's copy holds only in-frame clones and misses some; the assay was immunoSEQ multiplex PCR. The repertoire consists of some 160,000 clones, with roughly 70% occurring once and the leading ten covering approximately 4.2%. What was sequenced was PBMCs. Receptors originate from a man aged 55 to 70 in good health and CMV-seronegative.

The J gene is TRBJ1-1, the V gene TRBV5-6; 7 bases line up with TRBD1. This CDR3 comprises 15 residues. The germline gives CDR1 SGHDT, CDR2 YYEEEE. V shed 1 base and J 1 base; nucleotides not matched to a gene: 4. This CDR3 is CASSLIRTGNTEAFF. CDR3 coding DNA: TGTGCCAGCAGCTTGATTCGGACAGGGAACACTGAAGCTTTCTTT.

The genes are TRBV7-3 and TRBJ2-7; TRBD1 might be the D (6 bases). Germline V CDR1 and CDR2: SGHTA, FQGTGA. The CDR3 totals 14 residues. The V gene lost 5 bases and the J gene lost 0 bases, with 11 bases spanning the gap. CDR3 bases: TGTGCCAGCAGCGCAACAGGGAGCTCCTACGAGCAGTACTTC. Amino acid sequence: CASSATGSSYEQYF.

A single count supports this clone. This chain uses TRBV23-1 with TRBJ2-7, with 7 bases matching TRBD1. TRBV23-1 is an open reading frame, and its role is uncertain. The trim removed 5 bases at V and 0 bases at J, leaving 16 bases unmatched. The CDR3 is 18 residues long. As DNA, the CDR3 is TGCGCCAGCAGTAATACAGTTAATTTCCGGGACAGCTCCTACGAGCAGTACTTC. Translating it yields CASSNTVNFRDSSYEQYF.

V is TRBV5-1 and J is TRBJ1-3; D gene unclear. Trimming left V 4 bases short and J 0 bases short, with 8 bases between. This CDR3 spans 14 amino acids. Germline CDR1 SGHRS, CDR2 YFSETQ. The CDR3 DNA follows: TGCGCCAGCAGCGTGGAGCCCTCTGGAAACACCATATATTTT. Its translation: CASSVEPSGNTIYF.

This clone appeared a single time. The chain has TRBV4-1 and TRBJ1-4; 11 bases are shared with TRBD1. CDR1 and CDR2 (germline): MGHRA, YSYEKL. Losses at the gene ends were 4 bases for V and 7 bases for J; bases not matched to a gene: 8. CDR3 length: 16 amino acids. The CDR3 loop is CASSLYWGQGGEKLFF. CDR3 nucleotides: TGCGCCAGCAGCCTCTATTGGGGACAGGGGGGTGAAAAACTGTTTTTT.

This clone has just a few counts. This chain joins TRBV5-4 and TRBJ2-7, with D possibly being TRBD2 (5 bases). CDR3 length: 15 amino acids. Deletions cut 4 bases from V and 7 bases from J, with 21 bases between. CDR1 SGHNT and CDR2 YYREEE come from the germline V gene (reference sequence). In nucleotides, the CDR3 is TGTGCCAGCAGCCCCCCACGGACTCCGTTTGGGGAGCAGTACTTC. It translates to CASSPPRTPFGEQYF.

The rearrangement links TRBV5-6 to TRBJ2-3, with D possibly matching TRBD1 (6 bases). Germline CDR1 reads SGHDT; CDR2 reads YYEEEE. V shed 4 bases and J shed 2 bases, with 17 bases lying between them. The CDR3 spans 16 residues. Here the CDR3 DNA reads TGTGCCAGCAGCCACCTAGGGGGAATCCTCACAGATACGCAGTATTTT. It specifies CASSHLGGILTDTQYF.

The chain links TRBV28 to TRBJ1-1, with a weak D call TRBD1 (5 bases). V lost 5 bases and J lost 3, with 16 bases in between. CDR1 and CDR2 from the germline V gene are MDHEN and SYDVKM. There are 15 residues in the CDR3. Written as DNA, the CDR3 is TGTGCCAGCAGTACCTTACCGGGACTCTACACTGAAGCTTTCTTT. This translates into CASSTLPGLYTEAFF.

This clone was seen just once. V is TRBV5-1 and J is TRBJ2-2; possible D gene TRBD1, 6 bases. V gave up 1 base and J gave up 0 bases, with 10 bases separating them. Germline assignment: CDR1 SGHRS and CDR2 YFSETQ. The length of the CDR3 is 16 residues. The CDR3, as DNA: TGCGCCAGCAGCTTGTACAGGGCTTCGAACACCGGGGAGCTGTTTTTT. Translated: CASSLYRASNTGELFF.

With regard to this clone: This same CDR3 is encoded by further DNA sequences in the sample. The rearrangement joins TRBV5-6 to TRBJ1-1; tentative D call: TRBD1 (5 bases). Germline V lookup: CDR1 SGHDT, CDR2 YYEEEE. This CDR3 contains 14 residues. The V end lost 2 bases, the J end lost 1 base, and 9 bases lay between the germline ends. In DNA form, the CDR3 reads TGTGCCAGCAGCTTACCGGGGGGGAACACTGAAGCTTTCTTT. Residues: CASSLPGGNTEAFF.

The gene calls are TRBV5-6 and TRBJ1-2, with 9 nucleotides matching TRBD1. Germline V gene sequence: CDR1 SGHDT, CDR2 YYEEEE. The CDR3 loop spans 14 amino acids. Unmatched junction bases numbered 8, after V lost 4 bases and J lost 7 bases. CDR3 coding DNA: TGTGCCAGCAGCCCACAGGGGGCGTCTGGTGGCTACACCTTC. Translated: CASSPQGASGGYTF.

V and J are TRBV7-9 and TRBJ2-7; 10 positions match TRBD1. This CDR3 has 14 amino acids. Trimming cost V 5 bases and J 5 bases; bases outside gene matches: 6. CDR1 is SEHNR, CDR2 FQNEAQ, per germline (reference sequence). The CDR3 region is CASSPRDRGHEQYF. In DNA, the CDR3 is TGTGCCAGCAGCCCCCGGGACAGGGGCCACGAGCAGTACTTC.

This clone appeared a single time. The CDR3 loop reads CASNLQGESNEKLFF. In DNA, the CDR3 is TGTGCCAGCAACCTACAGGGGGAGTCTAATGAAAAACTGTTTTTT. The rearrangement joins TRBV2 to TRBJ1-4, with 8 bases that match TRBD1. V lost 7 bases, J lost 3 bases, and 7 bases stayed unmatched. CDR3 size: 15 residues. Germline V gene sequence: CDR1 SNHLY, CDR2 FYNNEI.

This chain joins TRBV7-9 and TRBJ2-3, with a tentative D call TRBD2 (6 bases). Looked up from germline, CDR1 is SEHNR and CDR2 is FQNEAQ (reference sequence). The V gene lost 1 base and the J gene lost 0 bases, with 11 bases spanning the gap. CDR3 length: 16 amino acids. The CDR3 region has the DNA TGTGCCAGCAGCTTAGGGCTAGCGATTAGCACAGATACGCAGTATTTT. Protein: CASSLGLAISTDTQYF. Filled out from reference TRBV7-9 and TRBJ2-3, the complete variable domain reads DTGVSQNPRHKITKRGQNVTFRCDPISEHNRLYWYRQTLGQGPEFLTYFQNEAQLEKSRLLSDRFSAERPKGSFSTLEIQRTEQGDSAMYLCASSLGLAISTDTQYFGPGTRLTVL.

The table lists this clone with a count of one. The chain combines TRBV4-3 with TRBJ2-3; D not certain. Germline CDR1 reads LGHNA; CDR2 reads YSLEER. V was clipped by 0 bases and J by 2 bases, with 6 bases between them. The CDR3 is made up of 14 amino acids. CDR3 protein: CASSQDVLTDTQYF. CDR3 nucleotides: TGCGCCAGCAGCCAAGACGTCCTCACAGATACGCAGTATTTT.

This chain joins TRBV27 and TRBJ1-1, with 9 bases identical to TRBD1. The CDR3 consists of 14 residues. The germline V gene encodes CDR1 MNHEY and CDR2 SMNVEV (reference sequence). J was trimmed by 3 bases and V by 5 bases; bases with no gene match: 4. The CDR3 bases are TGTGCCAGCAGTACCGGGACAGGGCACACTGAAGCTTTCTTT. Translated, it gives CASSTGTGHTEAFF.

This chain links TRBV19 with TRBJ2-2, with D perhaps TRBD2 (5 bases). Per germline, CDR1 LNHDA and CDR2 SQIVND (reference sequence). CDR3 length: 13 amino acids. Trimming removed 3 bases at V and 7 bases at J, with 9 bases between. The CDR3 nucleotides are TGTGCCAGTAGTATTGCGAGCGGCGGGGAGCTGTTTTTT. Translating it yields CASSIASGGELFF.

The V and J genes are TRBV5-5 and TRBJ1-2, with D perhaps TRBD1 (6 bases). Germline lookup yields CDR1 SGHKS and CDR2 YYEKEE (reference sequence). This CDR3 region has 15 residues. Trimming took 2 bases from V and 4 from J, leaving 15 bases between them. CDR3 amino acids: CASSFYPDSPYGYTF. For the CDR3, the DNA is TGTGCCAGCAGCTTTTACCCGGACAGCCCCTATGGCTACACCTTC.

The chain joins TRBV28 to TRBJ2-2; the D gene is possibly TRBD2 (5 bases). Looked up from germline, CDR1 is MDHEN and CDR2 is SYDVKM. CDR3 length equals 12 residues. Trimming pared 6 bases from V and 7 bases from J, leaving 9 bases between. Written as DNA, the CDR3 is TGTGCCAGCAGGCTAGGAGGCGGGGAGCTGTTTTTT. Protein: CASRLGGGELFF. The variable domain in full, completed from reference TRBV28 and TRBJ2-2, reads DVKVTQSSRYLVKRTGEKVFLECVQDMDHENMFWYRQDPGLGLRLIYFSYDVKMKEKGDIPEGYSVSREKKERFSLILESASTNQTSMYLCASRLGGGELFFGEGSRLTVL.

This clone was seen a handful of times. The rearrangement uses TRBV4-2 and TRBJ1-4, with D perhaps TRBD1 (5 bases). The V end was cut by 3 bases, the J end by 0 bases, with 8 bases between. The CDR3 consists of 15 residues. Germline loops: CDR1 LGHNA, CDR2 YNFKEQ. The CDR3 sequence: CASSQETATNEKLFF. CDR3 in DNA: TGTGCCAGCAGCCAGGAGACAGCAACTAATGAAAAACTGTTTTTT.

This chain connects TRBV11-2 to TRBJ2-6; D perhaps matches TRBD2 (5 bases). The CDR3 extends over 16 amino acids. Germline loops: CDR1 SGHAT, CDR2 FQNNGV. V lost 4 bases and J lost 0, with 10 bases in between. The CDR3 protein is CASSSWESSGANVLTF. For the CDR3, the DNA is TGTGCCAGCAGCTCCTGGGAGAGCTCTGGGGCCAACGTCCTGACTTTC.